The 31 T cell receptor beta chains given below trace back to one sample, sequenced in a study of early T cells in non-severe SARS-CoV-2 infection. TCRdb recomputed calls from the 5' RACE reads with MiXCR, one row per CDR3 protein. The data contain 60,000 to 65,000 distinct CDR3 sequences, roughly 9% of them singletons. The sequencing here drew on whole blood, taken at baseline. Receptor source: an adult who was a healthcare worker with PCR-confirmed SARS-CoV-2 infection or an uninfected control (not recorded which).

The J gene is TRBJ2-7, the V gene TRBV10-1; D remains unclear. V lost 5 bases to trimming and J lost 0 bases, with 8 bases between them. The CDR3 covers 13 residues. CDR1 is WNHNN, CDR2 SYGVQD, per germline (reference sequence). CDR3 sequence reads: CASSPQSSYEQYF. The CDR3 DNA sequence: TGCGCCAGCAGTCCCCAGAGCTCCTACGAGCAGTACTTC.

V gene TRBV18 combines with J gene TRBJ2-7, with D maybe TRBD2 (5 bases). CDR3 length equals 13 residues. Germline CDR1 KGHSH, CDR2 LQKENI. With 0 bases removed from V and 4 bases from J, the gap between germline ends came to 7 bases. The CDR3 nucleotides read TGTGCCAGCTCACCACCGGGAGATTACGAGCAGTACTTC. Translating it yields CASSPPGDYEQYF.

J is TRBJ1-2 and V is TRBV28, with 9 positions matching TRBD1. This CDR3 region has 13 residues. The V gene's germline CDR1 is MDHEN and CDR2 SYDVKM. Trimming took 6 bases from V and 5 from J; bases not matched to a gene: 4. The CDR3: CASRGDRAYGYTF. CDR3 DNA: TGTGCCAGCAGGGGGGACAGGGCTTATGGCTACACCTTC.

This clonotype was recorded many times. The chain uses TRBV7-9 and TRBJ1-4; D is unclear. Per the germline V gene, CDR1 is SEHNR and CDR2 is FQNEAQ (reference sequence). The CDR3 runs 14 residues. Trimming cost V 5 bases and J 4 bases, with 11 bases left between them. The chain's CDR3 is CASSREEGNEKLFF. CDR3 in DNA: TGTGCCAGCAGCAGGGAAGAGGGTAATGAAAAACTGTTTTTT.

This chain joins TRBV14 and TRBJ2-2, with TRBD2 matching 14 bases. The length of the CDR3 is 15 residues. Losses at the gene ends were 5 bases for V and 5 bases for J; bases not matched to a gene: 1. In germline, CDR1 is SGHDN, CDR2 FVKESK. The CDR3: CASSRTSGRTGELFF. The CDR3 DNA sequence: TGTGCCAGCAGCAGGACTAGCGGGAGGACCGGGGAGCTGTTTTTT.

This clonotype has a handful of counts. This chain joins TRBV3-1 and TRBJ1-2, with D possibly being TRBD1 (5 bases). The CDR3 is made up of 13 amino acids. Germline-derived CDR1 and CDR2 are LGHDT and YNNKEL (reference sequence). V was trimmed by 4 bases and J by 4 bases, leaving 10 bases between them. In DNA, the CDR3 is TGTGCCAGCAGCCCATGGGGGACCTATGGCTACACCTTC. Translated, it gives CASSPWGTYGYTF.

The V and J genes are TRBV12-3 or TRBV12-4 and TRBJ1-5; 11 bases map to TRBD1. The V gene end was trimmed by 6 bases and the J gene end by 7 bases; junction bases not matched to a gene: 8. This CDR3 region has 15 residues. DNA for the CDR3: TGTGCCAGCAGCTCCGGGACAGGGGGAGGCCAGCCCCAGCATTTT. Protein sequence: CASSSGTGGGQPQHF.

This clonotype was seen many times. The chain uses TRBV6-5 and TRBJ2-7; D unresolved. The CDR3 runs 13 residues. The V end lost 5 bases, the J end lost 2 bases, and 10 bases lay between the germline ends. The V gene's germline CDR1 is MNHEY and CDR2 SVGAGI. The CDR3 loop is CASSPTTTYEQYF. CDR3 nucleotides: TGTGCCAGCAGTCCCACCACCACCTACGAGCAGTACTTC.

Only a few counts were recorded for this clonotype. The chain recombines TRBV12-3 or TRBV12-4 with TRBJ2-1, with 8 nucleotides matching TRBD1. The junction had 7 bases not matched to a gene; V was cut back by 5 bases and J by 10 bases. The CDR3 is 13 amino acids. The CDR3 sequence: CASSTEDRGEQFF. The CDR3 coding sequence is TGTGCCAGCAGTACTGAAGACAGGGGAGAGCAGTTCTTC.

This clonotype was seen at least ten times. The chain joins TRBV20-1 to TRBJ2-5, with D possibly being TRBD1 or TRBD2 (5 bases each). CDR3 size: 14 residues. Germline V lookup: CDR1 DFQATT, CDR2 SNEGSKA (reference sequence). V was clipped by 6 bases and J by 5 bases, with 19 bases between them. The CDR3 is CSAVGTLRDETQYF. For the CDR3, the DNA is TGCAGTGCAGTTGGGACCTTAAGGGATGAGACCCAGTACTTC.

The V and J genes are TRBV5-4 and TRBJ2-5, with TRBD2 as a possible D gene (6 bases). Germline values: CDR1 SGHNT, CDR2 YYREEE (reference sequence). The CDR3 length is 14 residues. V was cut by 4 bases and J by 7 bases, with 17 bases left in between. CDR3 nucleotides: TGTGCCAGCAGCCTGAACCGGGACTCGGTGACCCAGTACTTC. It codes for CASSLNRDSVTQYF.

This clonotype came up many times. This chain uses TRBV30 with TRBJ2-1; either TRBD1 or TRBD2 may supply D (5 bases each). The CDR3 is made up of 15 amino acids. The V and J ends lost 3 bases and 6 bases respectively, with 18 bases between them. The germline V gene has CDR1 GTSNPN and CDR2 SVGIG (reference sequence). The CDR3 region is CAWSRGPSFINEQFF. CDR3 sequence (DNA): TGTGCCTGGAGCCGGGGCCCCTCGTTTATCAATGAGCAGTTCTTC.

This clonotype was detected many times. The chain uses TRBV29-1 and TRBJ2-2; no clear D gene. The CDR3 runs 13 residues. Germline CDR1 is SQVTM and CDR2 is ANQGSEA. V lost 6 bases, J lost 7 bases, and 15 bases lay in between. DNA of the CDR3: TGCAGCGTCCAAAGTGACCGCCTCGGGGAGCTGTTTTTT. Residues: CSVQSDRLGELFF.

This clonotype was found many times. The gene calls are TRBV18 and TRBJ2-3; D is undetermined. V shed 3 bases and J shed 3 bases, with 10 bases lying between them. CDR3 length: 14 amino acids. Germline CDR1 is KGHSH and CDR2 is LQKENI. CDR3 amino acids: CASSPPPVTDTQYF. The CDR3, as DNA: TGTGCCAGCTCACCGCCGCCGGTGACAGATACGCAGTATTTT.

J is TRBJ1-4 and V is TRBV2; tentative D call: TRBD1 (5 bases). V shed 3 bases and J shed 10 bases, with 15 bases lying between them. The CDR3 is made up of 14 amino acids. The germline V gene has CDR1 SNHLY and CDR2 FYNNEI. The CDR3 nucleotides read TGTGCCAGCAGTGATGTGACGGCTGGGGCAAAACTGTTTTTT. Amino acids: CASSDVTAGAKLFF.

This clonotype has a count of ten or more. The chain joins TRBV29-1 to TRBJ2-1; perhaps D is TRBD1 or TRBD2 (5 bases each). V was shortened by 7 bases and J by 8 bases, with 21 bases between the two germline ends. Germline V gene data show CDR1 as SQVTM and CDR2 as ANQGSEA. CDR3 length equals 14 residues. The CDR3 DNA sequence: TGCAGCGGTACAACCCGACTTGGGACGGATGAGCAGTTCTTC. It yields the protein CSGTTRLGTDEQFF.

This clonotype was recorded many times. CDR3 protein: CASSPQWGAGTEAFF. Here the CDR3 DNA reads TGTGCCAGCTCACCCCAGTGGGGCGCGGGCACTGAAGCTTTCTTT. The J gene is TRBJ1-1, the V gene TRBV18, with D perhaps matching TRBD1 (5 bases). V was clipped by 3 bases and J by 4 bases, with 15 bases between them. Germline CDR1 is KGHSH and CDR2 is LQKENI. The CDR3 runs to 15 residues. Full variable domain (rest looked up from reference TRBV18 and TRBJ1-1): NAGVMQNPRHLVRRRGQEARLRCSPMKGHSHVYWYRQLPEEGLKFMVYLQKENIIDESGMPKERFSAEFPKEGPSILRIQQVVRGDSAAYFCASSPQWGAGTEAFFGQGTRLTVV.

This clonotype was recorded at least ten times. The gene calls are TRBV5-1 and TRBJ1-2; D is unresolved. The V and J ends lost 4 bases and 7 bases respectively, with 17 bases between them. The CDR3 runs 14 residues. Germline V gene lookup returns CDR1 SGHRS and CDR2 YFSETQ. The CDR3 bases are TGCGCCAGCAGCCGGGCGGCTTCTCGCTCTGGCTACACCTTC. Amino acid sequence: CASSRAASRSGYTF.

There are a few counts of this clonotype. The J gene is TRBJ2-1, the V gene TRBV4-1; the D is unclear. Germline CDR1 MGHRA, CDR2 YSYEKL. The CDR3 spans 13 residues. V lost 3 bases to trimming and J lost 5 bases, with 8 bases between them. The CDR3 sequence is CASSQVKHNEQFF. CDR3 sequence (DNA): TGCGCCAGCAGCCAGGTAAAGCACAATGAGCAGTTCTTC.

This clonotype was seen a handful of times. Here the CDR3 DNA reads TGTGCCAGCTCACCACCAACCCAAGAGACCCAGTACTTC. Its protein product is CASSPPTQETQYF. The genes are TRBV18 and TRBJ2-5; D ambiguous. CDR3 length equals 13 residues. Trimming took 0 bases from V and 1 from J, leaving 3 bases between them. In germline, CDR1 is KGHSH, CDR2 LQKENI.

This clonotype has just a few counts. The rearrangement uses TRBV10-3 and TRBJ2-7; weak D call: TRBD1 (5 bases). V gave up 6 bases and J gave up 6 bases, with 9 bases separating them. CDR1 is ENHRY and CDR2 is SYGVKD in the germline V gene. The CDR3 contains 11 residues. The CDR3 nucleotides are TGTGCCATCAGGGCAGGGCCCGAGCAGTACTTC. It yields the protein CAIRAGPEQYF.

In its sample, this clonotype was seen many times. This sequence joins TRBV5-6 and TRBJ1-2, with a possible D match to TRBD1 (6 bases). Deletions cut 2 bases from V and 6 bases from J, with 17 bases between. This CDR3 contains 15 residues. The germline V gene has CDR1 SGHDT and CDR2 YYEEEE. The CDR3 is CASSLREAGVNGYTF. The CDR3 coding sequence is TGTGCCAGCAGCTTAAGAGAGGCAGGGGTGAATGGCTACACCTTC.

This clonotype was seen repeatedly, ten times or more. The chain employs TRBV7-8 and TRBJ2-1, with 11 bases that match TRBD2. J gave up 7 bases and V 1 base, and 3 bases lay outside the gene matches. The germline V gene has CDR1 SGHVS and CDR2 FQNEAQ. This CDR3 is built from 15 residues. CDR3 in amino acids: CASSLVSGRANEQFF. CDR3 bases: TGTGCCAGCAGCTTAGTTAGCGGGAGGGCTAATGAGCAGTTCTTC.

J is TRBJ2-5 and V is TRBV20-1; the D gene is possibly TRBD2 (5 bases). Germline V gene data show CDR1 as DFQATT and CDR2 as SNEGSKA (reference sequence). V lost 3 bases and J lost 2, with 7 bases in between. The CDR3 spans 12 residues. CDR3 loop: CSASRGQETQYF. DNA of the CDR3: TGCAGTGCTAGCCGAGGGCAAGAGACCCAGTACTTC.

The rearrangement links TRBV4-2 to TRBJ2-2; D tentatively reads TRBD1 or TRBD2 (5 bases each). Per the germline V gene, CDR1 is LGHNA and CDR2 is YNFKEQ. The CDR3 spans 14 residues. Trimming took off 5 bases at V and 1 base at J, with 8 bases between the two ends. In DNA, the CDR3 is TGTGCCAGCAGCTATGGGGGGAACACCGGGGAGCTGTTTTTT. It is translated as CASSYGGNTGELFF.

The chain has TRBV5-1 and TRBJ2-7; D is uncertain. Germline lookup yields CDR1 SGHRS and CDR2 YFSETQ. This CDR3 is built from 12 residues. V was shortened by 4 bases and J by 4 bases, with 9 bases between the two germline ends. Here the CDR3 reads CASSTDGYEQYF. In DNA form, the CDR3 reads TGCGCCAGCAGCACGGACGGTTACGAGCAGTACTTC.

This clonotype has a handful of counts. The gene calls are TRBV20-1 and TRBJ2-7; D is perhaps TRBD2 (6 bases). This CDR3 contains 11 residues. CDR1 is DFQATT and CDR2 is SNEGSKA in the germline V gene (reference sequence). V was clipped by 5 bases and J by 4 bases, with 9 bases between them. This chain's CDR3 is CSAPLAYEQYF. CDR3 coding DNA: TGCAGTGCTCCACTAGCTTACGAGCAGTACTTC.

There are many counts of this clonotype. The V gene is TRBV7-3, the J gene TRBJ2-1; a weak D match, TRBD2 (6 bases). Germline CDR1 is SGHTA and CDR2 is FQGTGA. Trimming removed 3 bases at V and 2 bases at J, with 11 bases between. The CDR3 runs 15 residues. CDR3 loop: CASSFSSEPYNEQFF. The CDR3 coding sequence is TGTGCCAGCAGCTTTTCTAGCGAGCCCTACAATGAGCAGTTCTTC.

This clonotype was recorded a few times. The CDR3 DNA reads TGTGCCAGCTCAAGCACTAGTGGGTTTGAGCAGTTCTTC. Translating gives CASSSTSGFEQFF. V usage is TRBV18 and J usage is TRBJ2-1, with a tentative D call TRBD2 (5 bases). Germline V gives CDR1 KGHSH, CDR2 LQKENI. CDR3 length equals 13 residues. V was clipped by 5 bases and J by 9 bases, with 14 bases between them.

This clonotype was observed a handful of times. This chain joins TRBV29-1 and TRBJ2-1; 10 bases agree with TRBD2. V gave up 3 bases and J gave up 8 bases; unmatched junction bases: 13. The CDR3 totals 16 residues. Germline CDR1 SQVTM, CDR2 ANQGSEA. As DNA, the CDR3 is TGCAGCGTTGATAAGAGGGCTAGCGGGAGTTTCGATGAGCAGTTCTTC. This translates into CSVDKRASGSFDEQFF.

This clonotype came up many times. The V and J genes are TRBV10-3 and TRBJ1-1; perhaps TRBD1 as D (5 bases). Deletions cut 3 bases from V and 4 bases from J, with 15 bases between. This CDR3 comprises 15 residues. Germline loops: CDR1 ENHRY, CDR2 SYGVKD. The CDR3 sequence is CAISEFGGRGTEAFF. The CDR3 DNA is TGTGCCATCAGTGAATTTGGGGGGAGAGGCACTGAAGCTTTCTTT.